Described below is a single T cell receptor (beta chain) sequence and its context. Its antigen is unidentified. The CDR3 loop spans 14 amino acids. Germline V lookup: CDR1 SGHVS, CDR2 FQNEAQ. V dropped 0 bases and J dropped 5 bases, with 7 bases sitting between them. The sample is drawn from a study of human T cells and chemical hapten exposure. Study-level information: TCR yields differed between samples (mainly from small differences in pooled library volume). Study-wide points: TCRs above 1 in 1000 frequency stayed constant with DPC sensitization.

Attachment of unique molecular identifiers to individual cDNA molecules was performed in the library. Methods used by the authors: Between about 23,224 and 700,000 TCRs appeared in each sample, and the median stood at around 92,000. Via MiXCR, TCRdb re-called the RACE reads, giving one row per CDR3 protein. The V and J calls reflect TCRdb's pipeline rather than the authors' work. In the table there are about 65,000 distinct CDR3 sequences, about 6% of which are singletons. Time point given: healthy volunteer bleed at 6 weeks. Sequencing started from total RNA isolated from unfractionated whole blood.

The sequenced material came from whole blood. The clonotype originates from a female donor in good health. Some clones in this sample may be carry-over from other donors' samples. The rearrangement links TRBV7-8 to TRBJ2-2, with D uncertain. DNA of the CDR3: TGTGCCAGCAGCTTAGCCGGCAGAACCGGGGAGCTGTTTTTT. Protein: CASSLAGRTGELFF.